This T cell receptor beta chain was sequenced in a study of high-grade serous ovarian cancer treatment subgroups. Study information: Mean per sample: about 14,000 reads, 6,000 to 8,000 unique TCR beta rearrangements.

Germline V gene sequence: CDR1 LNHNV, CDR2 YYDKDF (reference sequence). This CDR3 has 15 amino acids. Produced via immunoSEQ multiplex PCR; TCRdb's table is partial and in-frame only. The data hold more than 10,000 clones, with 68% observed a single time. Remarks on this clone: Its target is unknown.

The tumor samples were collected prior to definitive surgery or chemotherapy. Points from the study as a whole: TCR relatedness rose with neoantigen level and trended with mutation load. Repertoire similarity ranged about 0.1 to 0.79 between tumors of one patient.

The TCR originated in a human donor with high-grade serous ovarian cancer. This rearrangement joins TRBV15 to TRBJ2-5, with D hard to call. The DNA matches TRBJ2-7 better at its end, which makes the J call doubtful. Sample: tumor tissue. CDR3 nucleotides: TGTGCCACCAGCAGAGATCTTAACCTAGTTAGCGAGCAGTACTTC. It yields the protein CATSRDLNLVSEQYF.